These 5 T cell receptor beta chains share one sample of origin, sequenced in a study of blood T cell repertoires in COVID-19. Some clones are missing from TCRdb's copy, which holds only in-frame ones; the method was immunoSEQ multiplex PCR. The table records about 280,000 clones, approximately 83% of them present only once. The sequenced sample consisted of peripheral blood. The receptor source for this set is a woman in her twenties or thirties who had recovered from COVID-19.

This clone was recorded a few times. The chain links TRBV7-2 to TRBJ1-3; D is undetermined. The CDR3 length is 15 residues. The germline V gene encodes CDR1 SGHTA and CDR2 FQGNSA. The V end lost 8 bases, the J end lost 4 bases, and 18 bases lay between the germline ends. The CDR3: CASAEGSREGNTIYF. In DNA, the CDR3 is TGTGCCAGCGCGGAAGGGAGCCGCGAAGGAAACACCATATATTTT. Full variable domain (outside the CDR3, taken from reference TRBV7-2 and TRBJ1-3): GAGVSQSPSNKVTEKGKDVELRCDPISGHTALYWYRQSLGQGLEFLIYFQGNSAPDKSGLPSDRFSAERTGGSVSTLTIQRTQQEDSAVYLCASAEGSREGNTIYFGEGSWLTVV.

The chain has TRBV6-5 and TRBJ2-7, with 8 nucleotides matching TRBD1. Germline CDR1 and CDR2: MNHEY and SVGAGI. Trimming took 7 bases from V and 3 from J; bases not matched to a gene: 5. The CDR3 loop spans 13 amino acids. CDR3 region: CASTRQGSYEQYF. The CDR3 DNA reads TGTGCCAGCACTAGACAGGGGAGCTACGAGCAGTACTTC.

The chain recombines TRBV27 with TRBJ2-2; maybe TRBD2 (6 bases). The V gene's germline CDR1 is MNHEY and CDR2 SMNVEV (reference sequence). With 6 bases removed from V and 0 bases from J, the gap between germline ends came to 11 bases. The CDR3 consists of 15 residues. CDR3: CASSLRGPNTGELFF. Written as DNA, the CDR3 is TGTGCCAGCAGCCTGCGGGGCCCGAACACCGGGGAGCTGTTTTTT.

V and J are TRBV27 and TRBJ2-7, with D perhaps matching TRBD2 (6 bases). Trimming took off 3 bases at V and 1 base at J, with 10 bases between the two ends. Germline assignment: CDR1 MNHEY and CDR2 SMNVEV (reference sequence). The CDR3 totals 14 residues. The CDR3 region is CASSFFSGSYEQYF. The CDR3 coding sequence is TGTGCCAGCAGTTTTTTCAGCGGGTCCTACGAGCAGTACTTC.

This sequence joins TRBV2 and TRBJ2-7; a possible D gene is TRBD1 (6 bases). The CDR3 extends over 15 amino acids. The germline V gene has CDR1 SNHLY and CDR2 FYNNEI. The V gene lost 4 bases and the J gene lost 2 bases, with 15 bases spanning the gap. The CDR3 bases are TGTGCCAGCAGTGCTCGCAGGGGCAATACCTACGAGCAGTACTTC. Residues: CASSARRGNTYEQYF.